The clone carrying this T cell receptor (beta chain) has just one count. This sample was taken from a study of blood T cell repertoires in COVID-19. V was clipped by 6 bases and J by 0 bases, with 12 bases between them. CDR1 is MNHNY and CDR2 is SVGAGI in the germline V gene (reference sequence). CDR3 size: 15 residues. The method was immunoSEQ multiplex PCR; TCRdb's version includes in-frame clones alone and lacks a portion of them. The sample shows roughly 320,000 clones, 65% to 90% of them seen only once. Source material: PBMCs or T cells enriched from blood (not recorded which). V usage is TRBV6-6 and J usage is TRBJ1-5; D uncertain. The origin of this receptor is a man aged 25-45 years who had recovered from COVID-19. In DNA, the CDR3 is TGTGCCAGCAGGGTTAGAGGACTTAGCAATCAGCCCCAGCATTTT. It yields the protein CASRVRGLSNQPQHF.